Listed here are 32 T cell receptor beta chains from one sample, sequenced in a study of T cells in Graves' hyperthyroidism and ophthalmopathy. TCR beta CDR3 regions were amplified from RNA. The HTBI primer set drove a first-round RT-PCR of the TCR CDR3. TCRdb re-called the multiplex PCR reads through MiXCR, storing one row per CDR3 protein. The table records about 700,000 distinct CDR3 sequences, about 14% of them present only once. The sequencing input was blood. The receptors were sampled from a woman in her late teens or twenties with Graves' hyperthyroidism.

This clonotype was seen a handful of times. The rearrangement uses TRBV18 and TRBJ2-2; 8 bases align to TRBD2. The CDR3 sequence is 16 residues long. V lost 2 bases, J lost 5 bases, and 7 bases stayed unmatched. Looked up from germline, CDR1 is KGHSH and CDR2 is LQKENI. CDR3 amino acids: CASSPRSGSVTGELFF. The DNA for the CDR3 is TGTGCCAGCTCACCAAGGAGCGGGAGTGTGACCGGGGAGCTGTTTTTT.

In this sample, this clonotype turned up a few times. The chain has TRBV20-1 and TRBJ1-2; weak D call: TRBD1 (5 bases). There are 16 residues in the CDR3. V was cut by 0 bases and J by 0 bases, with 14 bases left in between. Germline V gene lookup returns CDR1 DFQATT and CDR2 SNEGSKA (reference sequence). The DNA of the CDR3 is TGCAGTGCTAGAGATTCAGGGTCCCTAGCTAACTATGGCTACACCTTC. It is translated as CSARDSGSLANYGYTF.

The CDR3 loop is CSARDPSAAGANTGELFF. Here the CDR3 DNA reads TGCAGTGCTAGAGATCCCTCCGCAGCGGGAGCGAACACCGGGGAGCTGTTTTTT. The rearrangement uses TRBV20-1 and TRBJ2-2; 8 positions match TRBD2. The CDR3 is 18 residues long. Germline assignment: CDR1 DFQATT and CDR2 SNEGSKA (reference sequence). V lost 0 bases to trimming and J lost 0 bases; unmatched junction nucleotides: 9.

This clonotype was recorded many times. CDR3 sequence reads: CASSIGQQETQYF. As DNA, the CDR3 is TGTGCCAGTAGTATAGGGCAGCAAGAGACCCAGTACTTC. The gene calls are TRBV19 and TRBJ2-5; D is undetermined. The CDR3 is 13 amino acids. Looked up from germline, CDR1 is LNHDA and CDR2 is SQIVND (reference sequence). Between the trimmed V and J ends, which lost 1 base and 2 bases, there was a span of 5 bases.

This clonotype was recorded at least ten times. CDR3 sequence: CSARSGASGRGKETQYF. The CDR3 coding sequence is TGCAGTGCTAGATCGGGCGCTAGCGGGAGAGGAAAAGAGACCCAGTACTTC. The V gene is TRBV20-1, the J gene TRBJ2-5, with 10 positions matching TRBD2. This CDR3 is built from 17 residues. V lost 2 bases to trimming and J lost 3 bases; unmatched junction nucleotides: 12. Germline assignment: CDR1 DFQATT and CDR2 SNEGSKA (reference sequence).

This clonotype has at least ten counts. The rearrangement uses TRBV7-2 and TRBJ2-7; 9 bases are shared with TRBD2. V dropped 5 bases and J dropped 2; count of bases not matched to a gene: 4. The CDR3 has 14 residues. The germline V gene encodes CDR1 SGHTA and CDR2 FQGNSA. CDR3 sequence (DNA): TGTGCCAGCAGCGCTAGCGGGACCACCTACGAGCAGTACTTC. Encoded protein: CASSASGTTYEQYF.

The chain links TRBV9 to TRBJ2-3, with TRBD2 identical over 9 bases. The ends lost 3 bases at V and 5 bases at J; junction bases unmatched: 13. CDR3 length equals 17 residues. Germline CDR1 reads SGDLS; CDR2 reads YYNGEE. In nucleotides, the CDR3 is TGTGCCAGCAGCGGGAGAGGGACTAGCCTAACAATAGATACGCAGTATTTT. Translated: CASSGRGTSLTIDTQYF.

This clonotype has at least ten counts. The chain couples TRBV5-1 to TRBJ2-7; 11 nucleotides line up with TRBD2. Losses at the gene ends were 4 bases for V and 4 bases for J; bases not matched to a gene: 4. This CDR3 comprises 14 residues. In germline, CDR1 is SGHRS, CDR2 YFSETQ. The CDR3 spells CASSAWTSGYEQYF. For the CDR3, the DNA is TGCGCCAGCAGCGCATGGACTAGCGGGTACGAGCAGTACTTC.

This clonotype was seen repeatedly, ten times or more. The chain carries TRBV28 and TRBJ1-5; the D gene is possibly TRBD1 (6 bases). This CDR3 region has 17 residues. Germline CDR1 reads MDHEN; CDR2 reads SYDVKM. V lost 2 bases and J lost 4, with 18 bases in between. The CDR3 is CASSLGSVGQMNQPQHF. The DNA of the CDR3 is TGTGCCAGCAGTTTAGGGTCAGTAGGACAGATGAATCAGCCCCAGCATTTT.

At least ten counts were recorded for this clonotype. The chain couples TRBV7-3 to TRBJ2-2; no clear D. This CDR3 has 14 amino acids. Germline CDR1 reads SGHTA; CDR2 reads FQGTGA. Trimming removed 6 bases at V and 0 bases at J, with 8 bases between. The CDR3 DNA reads TGTGCCAGCAGTTTAGTGGCGAACACCGGGGAGCTGTTTTTT. Translation gives CASSLVANTGELFF.

The rearrangement uses TRBV5-8 and TRBJ1-4, with 8 bases aligning to TRBD1. The CDR3 spans 17 residues. Germline CDR1 SGHTS, CDR2 YDEGEE. The V segment lost 2 bases and the J segment 0 bases; nucleotides outside the gene matches: 6. The CDR3 nucleotides are TGTGCCAGCAGCTTCGGACAGGGAGTTGCAACTAATGAAAAACTGTTTTTT. Its protein product is CASSFGQGVATNEKLFF. Drawing the rest from reference TRBV5-8 and TRBJ1-4, the complete variable domain is EAGVTQSPTHLIKTRGQQATLRCSPISGHTSVYWYQQALGLGLQFLLWYDEGEERNRGNFPPRFSGRQFPNYSSELNVNALELEDSALYLCASSFGQGVATNEKLFFGSGTQLSVL.

This clonotype was detected many times. V and J are TRBV20-1 and TRBJ1-4; no definite D call. CDR3 length equals 15 residues. The V end was cut by 0 bases, the J end by 1 base, with 9 bases between. Germline loops: CDR1 DFQATT, CDR2 SNEGSKA (reference sequence). The DNA for the CDR3 is TGCAGTGCTAGAGATCCTAAGGAAACTAATGAAAAACTGTTTTTT. Its protein product is CSARDPKETNEKLFF.

This clonotype was counted many times. This chain connects TRBV5-1 to TRBJ2-5; unclear D gene. The CDR3 spans 14 residues. Germline V gene lookup returns CDR1 SGHRS and CDR2 YFSETQ. Trimming removed 0 bases at V and 2 bases at J, with 8 bases between. CDR3 coding DNA: TGCGCCAGCAGCTTGGCGGCAACTCAAGAGACCCAGTACTTC. Residues: CASSLAATQETQYF.

The chain has TRBV28 and TRBJ2-7, with a tentative D call TRBD2 (5 bases). In germline, CDR1 is MDHEN, CDR2 SYDVKM. CDR3 size: 12 residues. Trimming cost V 6 bases and J 4 bases, with 10 bases left between them. The CDR3 nucleotides read TGTGCCAGCAGAACTAGAATTTACGAGCAGTACTTC. It translates to CASRTRIYEQYF.

This clonotype showed up just a few times. The chain employs TRBV5-5 and TRBJ1-1, with D hard to call. The CDR3 covers 14 residues. CDR1 is SGHKS and CDR2 is YYEKEE in the germline V gene (reference sequence). The V and J ends lost 0 bases and 4 bases respectively, with 10 bases between them. CDR3 amino acids: CASSLGFASTEAFF. CDR3 nucleotide sequence: TGTGCCAGCAGCTTGGGCTTTGCGAGCACTGAAGCTTTCTTT.

J is TRBJ2-1 and V is TRBV2, with a possible D match to TRBD2 (5 bases). V was clipped by 7 bases and J by 8 bases, with 15 bases between them. Germline CDR1 reads SNHLY; CDR2 reads FYNNEI. The CDR3 loop spans 13 amino acids. As DNA, the CDR3 is TGTGCCAGCACCGGAGGACCGCTTGATGAGCAGTTCTTC. It translates to CASTGGPLDEQFF. Variable domain in full (rest from reference TRBV2 and TRBJ2-1): EPEVTQTPSHQVTQMGQEVILRCVPISNHLYFYWYRQILGQKVEFLVSFYNNEISEKSEIFDDQFSVERPDGSNFTLKIRSTKLEDSAMYFCASTGGPLDEQFFGPGTRLTVL.

This clonotype was recorded at least ten times. This chain joins TRBV28 and TRBJ1-2; 9 bases line up with TRBD1. This CDR3 comprises 12 residues. Germline CDR1 and CDR2: MDHEN and SYDVKM. V dropped 8 bases and J dropped 6; count of bases not matched to a gene: 4. CDR3 residues: CASRTGGHGYTF. In DNA form, the CDR3 reads TGTGCCAGCCGTACAGGGGGCCATGGCTACACCTTC.

The chain is built from TRBV4-1 and TRBJ1-5; tentatively, D is TRBD1 (5 bases). This CDR3 spans 15 amino acids. Looked up from germline, CDR1 is MGHRA and CDR2 is YSYEKL. V shed 2 bases and J shed 3 bases, with 11 bases lying between them. CDR3 in DNA: TGCGCCAGCAGCCAAATCTGGGGGACCAATCAGCCCCAGCATTTT. As protein: CASSQIWGTNQPQHF.

In its sample, this clonotype was seen many times. The V gene is TRBV7-2, the J gene TRBJ1-4; maybe TRBD1 (5 bases). The CDR3 is 15 amino acids. Looked up from germline, CDR1 is SGHTA and CDR2 is FQGNSA. Trimming shortened V by 2 bases and J by 0 bases, and 7 bases separated the two germline ends. CDR3 sequence reads: CASSLMTATNEKLFF. CDR3 in DNA: TGTGCCAGCAGCTTAATGACAGCAACTAATGAAAAACTGTTTTTT. The variable domain in full, with the rest retrieved from reference TRBV7-2 and TRBJ1-4, is GAGVSQSPSNKVTEKGKDVELRCDPISGHTALYWYRQSLGQGLEFLIYFQGNSAPDKSGLPSDRFSAERTGGSVSTLTIQRTQQEDSAVYLCASSLMTATNEKLFFGSGTQLSVL.

This clonotype showed up many times. The V gene is TRBV28, the J gene TRBJ1-1, with D possibly being TRBD1 (5 bases). Germline lookup yields CDR1 MDHEN and CDR2 SYDVKM. This CDR3 has 16 amino acids. V lost 0 bases and J 7 bases, leaving 18 bases between the germline ends. The CDR3 DNA reads as TGTGCCAGCAGTTTATGGGACAACTCAGGAAGAAATGAAGCTTTCTTT. It codes for CASSLWDNSGRNEAFF.

This clonotype showed up many times. The J gene is TRBJ2-5, the V gene TRBV7-3, with 7 bases matching TRBD2. The CDR3 extends over 15 amino acids. With V trimmed by 2 bases and J by 0 bases, 3 bases remained unmatched. CDR1 is SGHTA, CDR2 FQGTGA, per germline. The CDR3 loop reads CASSLFAGDQETQYF. CDR3 bases: TGTGCCAGCAGCTTATTCGCGGGAGACCAAGAGACCCAGTACTTC. Full variable domain (outside the CDR3, taken from reference TRBV7-3 and TRBJ2-5): GAGVSQTPSNKVTEKGKYVELRCDPISGHTALYWYRQSLGQGPEFLIYFQGTGAADDSGLPNDRFFAVRPEGSVSTLKIQRTERGDSAVYLCASSLFAGDQETQYFGPGTRLLVL.

This clonotype was seen at least ten times. V is TRBV20-1 and J is TRBJ2-5, with 9 bases identical to TRBD2. Germline CDR1 reads DFQATT; CDR2 reads SNEGSKA (reference sequence). J gave up 9 bases and V 3 bases, and 17 bases lay outside the gene matches. CDR3 length: 16 residues. The CDR3 DNA is TGCAGTGCTAGTCGGCTAGCGGGGTTCATCACGGGGGCCCAGTACTTC. This sequence encodes CSASRLAGFITGAQYF.

This clonotype was observed many times. The CDR3 DNA is TGCAGCGTTGGAGGTGGGCGGGGGACCCAGTACTTC. It encodes CSVGGGRGTQYF. V and J are TRBV29-1 and TRBJ2-5; possible D gene TRBD2, 6 bases. CDR3 length equals 12 residues. The V gene's germline CDR1 is SQVTM and CDR2 ANQGSEA. V lost 4 bases and J 7 bases, leaving 13 bases between the germline ends.

The chain uses TRBV7-3 and TRBJ2-1, with a weak D call TRBD1 (6 bases). Trimming left V 1 base short and J 9 bases short, with 13 bases between. The CDR3 has 14 residues. Germline loops: CDR1 SGHTA, CDR2 FQGTGA. CDR3 region: CASSLNREAAEQFF. CDR3 nucleotide sequence: TGTGCCAGCAGCTTAAACAGGGAAGCGGCTGAGCAGTTCTTC. The full variable domain, in which reference TRBV7-3 and TRBJ2-1 provide the parts outside the CDR3, is GAGVSQTPSNKVTEKGKYVELRCDPISGHTALYWYRQSLGQGPEFLIYFQGTGAADDSGLPNDRFFAVRPEGSVSTLKIQRTERGDSAVYLCASSLNREAAEQFFGPGTRLTVL.

This clonotype was counted many times. The chain combines TRBV28 with TRBJ2-1, with 7 bases that match TRBD2. V shed 2 bases, J shed 10 bases, and the junction held 5 bases outside the gene matches. The germline V gene has CDR1 MDHEN and CDR2 SYDVKM. This CDR3 is built from 13 residues. Written as DNA, the CDR3 is TGTGCCAGCAGTTTAGGACTAGAGAGGGAGCAGTTCTTC. Its protein product is CASSLGLEREQFF.

The J gene is TRBJ2-7, the V gene TRBV28, with 10 bases fitting TRBD1. CDR3 length equals 15 residues. V trimming: 6 bases; J trimming: 7 bases; junction bases outside the gene matches: 12. CDR1 and CDR2 (germline): MDHEN, SYDVKM. CDR3 loop: CASSLAGTGDQEQYF. The CDR3 region has the DNA TGTGCCAGCAGCCTAGCCGGGACAGGGGACCAGGAGCAGTACTTC.

This chain joins TRBV2 and TRBJ1-3; maybe TRBD1 (6 bases). The CDR3 totals 14 residues. Germline V gives CDR1 SNHLY, CDR2 FYNNEI. V dropped 7 bases and J dropped 0 bases, with 10 bases sitting between them. The CDR3 DNA is TGTGCCAGCAATGAGGGGGGCTCTGGAAACACCATATATTTT. It codes for CASNEGGSGNTIYF.

J is TRBJ2-7 and V is TRBV30, with D perhaps given as TRBD1 or TRBD2 (5 bases each). The CDR3 contains 15 residues. Germline V gene lookup returns CDR1 GTSNPN and CDR2 SVGIG (reference sequence). Trimming took off 2 bases at V and 2 bases at J, with 16 bases between the two ends. The CDR3 DNA sequence: TGTGCCTGGAGTCTCCGTGGGGACCCCCCCTACGAGCAGTACTTC. The encoded protein is CAWSLRGDPPYEQYF.

This clonotype showed up just a few times. V usage is TRBV3-1 and J usage is TRBJ2-1; 7 nucleotides align to TRBD2. Looked up from germline, CDR1 is LGHDT and CDR2 is YNNKEL (reference sequence). V trimming: 4 bases; J trimming: 8 bases; junction bases outside the gene matches: 8. This CDR3 has 14 amino acids. CDR3 nucleotides: TGTGCCAGCAGCCCCAAGGGAGGGCGCTATGAGCAGTTCTTC. Residues: CASSPKGGRYEQFF.

This clonotype has more than one count but fewer than ten. The chain recombines TRBV9 with TRBJ1-2, with a weak D call TRBD1 (5 bases). CDR3 length equals 13 residues. The germline CDR1 and CDR2 sequences are SGDLS and YYNGEE. V lost 5 bases, J lost 7 bases, and 15 bases lay in between. This chain's CDR3 is CASRAQGMAGYTF. As DNA, the CDR3 is TGTGCCAGCAGGGCGCAGGGTATGGCTGGCTACACCTTC. Combining the CDR3 with reference TRBV9 and TRBJ1-2 gives the whole variable domain DSGVTQTPKHLITATGQRVTLRCSPRSGDLSVYWYQQSLDQGLQFLIQYYNGEERAKGNILERFSAQQFPDLHSELNLSSLELGDSALYFCASRAQGMAGYTFGSGTRLTVV.

The table lists this clonotype with many counts. The V call is TRBV2, the J call TRBJ1-1, with 12 bases aligning to TRBD1. V lost 4 bases to trimming and J lost 2 bases; unmatched junction nucleotides: 5. CDR3 length: 16 residues. CDR1 is SNHLY, CDR2 FYNNEI, per germline. CDR3 DNA: TGTGCCAGCAGTGGGGGGACAGGGGGCCTCAACACTGAAGCTTTCTTT. Its protein product is CASSGGTGGLNTEAFF. Drawing the rest from reference TRBV2 and TRBJ1-1, the complete variable domain is EPEVTQTPSHQVTQMGQEVILRCVPISNHLYFYWYRQILGQKVEFLVSFYNNEISEKSEIFDDQFSVERPDGSNFTLKIRSTKLEDSAMYFCASSGGTGGLNTEAFFGQGTRLTVV.

This clonotype appeared a few times. The J gene is TRBJ2-6, the V gene TRBV14; D might be TRBD1 or TRBD2, each matching 5 bases. The V end lost 0 bases, the J end lost 2 bases, and 11 bases lay between the germline ends. This CDR3 is 17 amino acids long. The germline CDR1 and CDR2 sequences are SGHDN and FVKESK. The CDR3 DNA reads as TGTGCCAGCAGCCAAGATTCTGGGGGAGCTGGGGCCAACGTCCTGACTTTC. Its translation: CASSQDSGGAGANVLTF.